The rows below give T cell receptor beta chains drawn from one sample of a study of blood T cell repertoires in COVID-19. Sequencing used immunoSEQ multiplex PCR; TCRdb keeps in-frame clones, though not all of them. The table has about 220,000 clones, roughly 80% seen once. The sequencing input was PBMCs or T cells enriched from blood (not recorded which). These receptors all come from a woman between 45 and 65 years old who had been exposed to COVID-19. Each CDR3 is given with its conserved first and last residue. Fields, in order: CDR3 protein, V gene, J gene, CDR3 length.

CASSFFPGELFF	TRBV12-3/TRBV12-4	TRBJ2-2	12
CASSLTDGNTIYF	TRBV7-2	TRBJ1-3	13
CASSTPGQGSNQPQHF	TRBV19	TRBJ1-5	16
CASGRGNTEAFF	TRBV7-9	TRBJ1-1	12
CASSVVRGGLSDTQYF	TRBV9	TRBJ2-3	16
CATGVRGSGYTF	TRBV19	TRBJ1-2	12
CASSRQRVGTGGTEAFF	TRBV11-2	TRBJ1-1	17
CASSQVEGSGANVLTF	TRBV4-3	TRBJ2-6	16
CASSLITDTEAFF	TRBV7-8	TRBJ1-1	13
CASSPDTDSYNEQFF	TRBV11-2	TRBJ2-1	15
CASSPSPDGRTGYTF	TRBV18	TRBJ1-2	15
CASSPPDRNTEAFF	TRBV28	TRBJ1-1	14
CASSQDRQSLQETQYF	TRBV4-1	TRBJ2-5	16